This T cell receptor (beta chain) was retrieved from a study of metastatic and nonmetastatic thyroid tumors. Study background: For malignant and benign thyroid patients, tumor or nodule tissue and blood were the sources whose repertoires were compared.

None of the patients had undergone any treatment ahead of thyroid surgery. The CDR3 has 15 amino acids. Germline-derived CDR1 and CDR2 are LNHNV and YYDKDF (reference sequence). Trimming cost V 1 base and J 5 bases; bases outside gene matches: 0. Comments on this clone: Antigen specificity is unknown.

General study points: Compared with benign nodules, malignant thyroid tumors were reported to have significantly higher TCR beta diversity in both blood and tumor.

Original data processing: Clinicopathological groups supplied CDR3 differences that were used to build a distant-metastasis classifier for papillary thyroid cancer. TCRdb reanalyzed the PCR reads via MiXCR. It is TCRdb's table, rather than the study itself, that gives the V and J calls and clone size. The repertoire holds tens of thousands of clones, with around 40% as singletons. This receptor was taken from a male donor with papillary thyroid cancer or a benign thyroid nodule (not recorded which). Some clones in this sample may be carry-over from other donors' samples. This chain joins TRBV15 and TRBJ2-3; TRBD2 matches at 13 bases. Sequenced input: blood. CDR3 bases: TGTGCCACCAGCAGAGGGACTAGCGGGAGAGATACGCAGTATTTT. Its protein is CATSRGTSGRDTQYF.